Each of the 9 T cell receptor beta chains below was sequenced from the same sample in a study of blood T cell repertoires in COVID-19. TCRdb's copy holds only in-frame clones and misses some; the assay was immunoSEQ multiplex PCR. The sample consists of about 440,000 clones, roughly 91% of them appearing once. The sequenced sample was peripheral blood. These receptors came from a young woman with acute or convalescent COVID-19.

CDR3 sequence reads: CATSGALGYNEQFF. CDR3 bases: TGTGCCACCAGCGGAGCATTGGGCTACAATGAGCAGTTCTTC. The rearrangement links TRBV24-1 to TRBJ2-1; D unclear. Trimming took 7 bases from V and 3 from J, leaving 12 bases between them. The germline V gene has CDR1 KGHDR and CDR2 SFDVKD. CDR3 length equals 14 residues.

This rearrangement joins TRBV28 to TRBJ1-4; 7 positions agree with TRBD1. V shed 4 bases, J shed 5 bases, and the junction held 7 bases outside the gene matches. The length of the CDR3 is 15 residues. Germline V gene data show CDR1 as MDHEN and CDR2 as SYDVKM. The CDR3 protein is CASSYPGTENEKLFF. The CDR3 nucleotides are TGTGCCAGCAGTTACCCCGGGACAGAGAATGAAAAACTGTTTTTT.

The V call is TRBV20-1, the J call TRBJ2-3; the match to TRBD1 covers 9 bases. Germline V gene lookup returns CDR1 DFQATT and CDR2 SNEGSKA (reference sequence). The V gene end was trimmed by 3 bases and the J gene end by 11 bases; junction bases not matched to a gene: 3. The CDR3 length is 11 residues. CDR3 sequence reads: CSASRQGEQYF. CDR3 DNA: TGCAGTGCTAGTAGACAGGGGGAGCAGTATTTT.

The chain is built from TRBV11-2 and TRBJ1-2; 7 bases align to TRBD1. The CDR3 totals 14 residues. The germline gives CDR1 SGHAT, CDR2 FQNNGV. J was trimmed by 5 bases and V by 1 base; bases with no gene match: 4. The CDR3 protein is CASSLGGTDYGYTF. The CDR3, as DNA: TGTGCCAGCAGCTTAGGCGGGACAGATTATGGCTACACCTTC.

The rearrangement joins TRBV6-1 to TRBJ2-7; 8 bases line up with TRBD2. CDR3 length: 16 residues. V trimming: 2 bases; J trimming: 2 bases; junction bases outside the gene matches: 8. Germline V gene lookup returns CDR1 MNHNS and CDR2 SASEGT. In DNA, the CDR3 is TGTGCCAGCAGTGAAAGGATCGGGGGGGTAGCCTACGAGCAGTACTTC. This translates into CASSERIGGVAYEQYF.

This rearrangement joins TRBV10-1 to TRBJ2-5; TRBD2 agrees at 11 bases. The V segment lost 6 bases and the J segment 0 bases; nucleotides outside the gene matches: 3. Per germline, CDR1 WNHNN and CDR2 SYGVQD (reference sequence). The CDR3 sequence is 15 residues long. The CDR3 DNA is TGCGCCAGCAGACCGGGACTAGCGGACCAAGAGACCCAGTACTTC. Protein: CASRPGLADQETQYF.

The J gene is TRBJ1-3, the V gene TRBV6-5; TRBD1 is a possible D gene (5 bases). This CDR3 contains 13 residues. V shed 5 bases and J shed 3 bases, with 8 bases lying between them. The germline CDR1 and CDR2 sequences are MNHEY and SVGAGI. In DNA form, the CDR3 reads TGTGCCAGCAGTAGGGGAGGTGGAAACACCATATATTTT. It encodes CASSRGGGNTIYF.

The chain is built from TRBV2 and TRBJ2-7, with 12 nucleotides matching TRBD2. CDR3 length: 15 amino acids. Germline CDR1 and CDR2: SNHLY and FYNNEI. The V and J ends lost 6 bases and 0 bases, in that order; junction bases with no gene match: 3. The CDR3 coding sequence is TGTGCCAGCAGGCAGACTAGCGGGAGCTCCTACGAGCAGTACTTC. Translated, it gives CASRQTSGSSYEQYF.

The V call is TRBV7-3, the J call TRBJ2-3; no clear D. This CDR3 has 13 amino acids. The ends were cut back, 2 bases at V and 6 bases at J, with 9 bases in the middle. Germline V gene sequence: CDR1 SGHTA, CDR2 FQGTGA. Here the CDR3 DNA reads TGTGCCAGCAGCTTAGATCGGTCTGATACGCAGTATTTT. This codes for CASSLDRSDTQYF.